A selection of T cell receptor beta chains follows, all from one sample in a study of blood T cell repertoires in COVID-19. The protocol was immunoSEQ multiplex PCR, while the TCRdb copy is restricted to in-frame clones and leaves out a portion. The table has over 130,000 clones, about four fifths seen once. The material sequenced was peripheral blood. Receptors were obtained from a woman aged 60 to 75 with acute or convalescent COVID-19. Both conserved end residues are part of each CDR3. Fields, in order: D gene, V gene, CDR3 protein. A D gene is named only where the DNA matches it firmly.

D gene: TRBD2; V gene: TRBV5-1; CDR3 protein: CASSLSNGLGNNEQFF
D gene: TRBD1; V gene: TRBV6-5; CDR3 protein: CASRGMGQRNYEQYF
D gene: TRBD2; V gene: TRBV7-2; CDR3 protein: CASSWGAGSGRAYEQYF
D gene: TRBD2; V gene: TRBV20-1; CDR3 protein: CSASTSGRAYEQYF
D gene: NA; V gene: TRBV27; CDR3 protein: CASSFFSMTGHGNEQFF
D gene: TRBD1; V gene: TRBV29-1; CDR3 protein: CSVVGGQLKNIQYF
D gene: TRBD1; V gene: TRBV3-1/TRBV3-2; CDR3 protein: CASSQDLVTGSEVGYTF
D gene: NA; V gene: TRBV28; CDR3 protein: CASTTPPGDYGYTF
D gene: NA; V gene: TRBV7-8; CDR3 protein: CASSTQGWGQPQHF
D gene: TRBD1; V gene: TRBV27; CDR3 protein: CASSLMSVRQGVHGELFF
D gene: NA; V gene: TRBV4-1; CDR3 protein: CASSPQGPTPYNEQFF
D gene: TRBD1; V gene: TRBV5-8; CDR3 protein: CASSFPRTGQVDSPLHF
D gene: NA; V gene: TRBV19; CDR3 protein: CASRTSDGEGTYGYTF
D gene: NA; V gene: TRBV29-1; CDR3 protein: CSVMFNSPQGSNNEQFF
D gene: NA; V gene: TRBV11-2; CDR3 protein: CASSSGGGNSPLHF
D gene: NA; V gene: TRBV7-8; CDR3 protein: CASSLDPSAEQYF
D gene: NA; V gene: TRBV18; CDR3 protein: CASSQTQGNTEAFF
D gene: NA; V gene: TRBV7-2; CDR3 protein: CASSLSGGNTIYF
D gene: TRBD1; V gene: TRBV5-1; CDR3 protein: CATTPGQGDTEAFF
D gene: NA; V gene: TRBV19; CDR3 protein: CASSIGRAYGYTF
D gene: TRBD1; V gene: TRBV6-1; CDR3 protein: CASSELGGRYGYTF
D gene: TRBD1; V gene: TRBV5-1; CDR3 protein: CASSLNPGTGEKLFF
D gene: TRBD2; V gene: TRBV7-2; CDR3 protein: CASREKGLAVNEQFF
D gene: TRBD1; V gene: TRBV11-3; CDR3 protein: CATSDRAGANVLTF
D gene: TRBD1; V gene: TRBV20-1; CDR3 protein: CSASDRDTEAFF
D gene: NA; V gene: TRBV7-2; CDR3 protein: CASSLGLSEYQPQHF
D gene: NA; V gene: TRBV6-1; CDR3 protein: CASSEALRGGNTEAFF
D gene: NA; V gene: TRBV7-9; CDR3 protein: CASSSNPGTGELFF
D gene: NA; V gene: TRBV6-5; CDR3 protein: CASSYRGGSETQYF
D gene: NA; V gene: TRBV6-5; CDR3 protein: CASSYSGIQETQYF
D gene: TRBD2; V gene: TRBV10-3; CDR3 protein: CAISEVSGRQETQYF
D gene: NA; V gene: TRBV2; CDR3 protein: CASRGGLVYNEQFF
D gene: TRBD1; V gene: TRBV6-5; CDR3 protein: CASSYGTGFSEQYF
D gene: TRBD1; V gene: TRBV6-2/TRBV6-3; CDR3 protein: CASSWGQKGSNYGYTF
D gene: TRBD1; V gene: TRBV5-6; CDR3 protein: CASSPPGGSEKLFF